This entry lists 26 T cell receptor beta chains sequenced from one sample in a study of T cells in localized non-small cell lung cancer. Only in-frame clones appear in the TCRdb table, and some are missing; sequencing was by immunoSEQ multiplex PCR. The repertoire holds 50,000 to 75,000 clones, about 90% seen once, with less than 25% in the top ten. The source material was peripheral blood, sampled before any cancer treatment. The receptors derive from a man aged 35-75 years with stage I squamous cell lung carcinoma.

This sequence joins TRBV10-3 and TRBJ2-6; D is unresolved. The V and J ends lost 3 bases and 4 bases respectively, with 10 bases between them. Germline V gives CDR1 ENHRY, CDR2 SYGVKD. The CDR3 contains 15 residues. CDR3 DNA: TGTGCCATCAGTGATGGAGATCGAGGGGCCAACGTCCTGACTTTC. This sequence encodes CAISDGDRGANVLTF.

V gene TRBV6-5 combines with J gene TRBJ2-5, with unresolved D. Trimming stripped 7 bases from V and 5 bases from J, with 14 bases between. The CDR3 is 13 amino acids. Germline CDR1 and CDR2: MNHEY and SVGAGI. CDR3 in amino acids: CASTNDGLETQYF. CDR3 DNA: TGTGCCAGCACCAACGACGGCCTGGAGACCCAGTACTTC.

V and J are TRBV19 and TRBJ1-1, with D unresolved. The length of the CDR3 is 12 residues. Germline CDR1 is LNHDA and CDR2 is SQIVND (reference sequence). Between the trimmed V and J ends, which lost 7 bases and 1 base, there was a span of 7 bases. CDR3 DNA sequence: TGTGCCAGTAATGAGGGGAACACTGAAGCTTTCTTT. Its translation is CASNEGNTEAFF.

V usage is TRBV28 and J usage is TRBJ2-4; D gene ambiguous. The CDR3 consists of 13 residues. Per the germline V gene, CDR1 is MDHEN and CDR2 is SYDVKM. V was clipped by 5 bases and J by 6 bases, with 11 bases between them. DNA for the CDR3: TGTGCCAGCAGTACCGGAGCCCGAAACATTCAGTACTTC. Translation gives CASSTGARNIQYF.

The V and J genes are TRBV7-9 and TRBJ2-6; 8 nucleotides line up with TRBD1. Unmatched junction bases numbered 5, after V lost 1 base and J lost 0 bases. CDR1 and CDR2 (germline): SEHNR, FQNEAQ (reference sequence). This CDR3 comprises 18 residues. The CDR3 here is CASSLDGTGGSGANVLTF. The DNA for the CDR3 is TGTGCCAGCAGCTTAGATGGGACAGGAGGCTCTGGGGCCAACGTCCTGACTTTC.

The V and J genes are TRBV18 and TRBJ1-1; tentatively, D is TRBD1 (5 bases). Germline loops: CDR1 KGHSH, CDR2 LQKENI. Trimming took off 5 bases at V and 6 bases at J, with 13 bases between the two ends. The CDR3 covers 13 residues. CDR3 DNA sequence: TGTGCCAGCTCAACGACAGCCTCGGCTGAAGCTTTCTTT. It specifies CASSTTASAEAFF.

The chain is built from TRBV25-1 and TRBJ2-1; D perhaps matches TRBD2 (7 bases). V was clipped by 6 bases and J by 8 bases, with 17 bases between them. The CDR3 runs 14 residues. The germline V gene encodes CDR1 MGHDK and CDR2 SYGVNS. CDR3 sequence (DNA): TGTGCCAGCAGAGGGGGTTTGGGACTATATGAGCAGTTCTTC. Translation gives CASRGGLGLYEQFF.

This chain connects TRBV28 to TRBJ1-1; TRBD1 matches 7 bases. The CDR3 sequence is 15 residues long. Trimming removed 3 bases from V and 6 bases from J; junction bases left unmatched: 10. Germline CDR1 reads MDHEN; CDR2 reads SYDVKM. CDR3: CASSFGRQGWPEAFF. CDR3 coding DNA: TGTGCCAGCAGTTTCGGGAGACAGGGTTGGCCTGAAGCTTTCTTT. The full variable domain, completed using reference TRBV28 and TRBJ1-1, is DVKVTQSSRYLVKRTGEKVFLECVQDMDHENMFWYRQDPGLGLRLIYFSYDVKMKEKGDIPEGYSVSREKKERFSLILESASTNQTSMYLCASSFGRQGWPEAFFGQGTRLTVV.

This clone has only one observation. The V call is TRBV4-2, the J call TRBJ2-1; D not resolved. The V gene's germline CDR1 is LGHNA and CDR2 YNFKEQ. This CDR3 is built from 13 residues. Trimming left V 1 base short and J 5 bases short, with 6 bases between. In DNA, the CDR3 is TGTGCCAGCAGCCAAGTTGGGCACAATGAGCAGTTCTTC. Translating gives CASSQVGHNEQFF.

This rearrangement joins TRBV27 to TRBJ1-5; D ambiguous. Trimming stripped 2 bases from V and 4 bases from J, with 9 bases between. There are 14 residues in the CDR3. Germline CDR1 and CDR2: MNHEY and SMNVEV (reference sequence). The CDR3 sequence: CASSLVKQNQPQHF. The CDR3 region has the DNA TGTGCCAGCAGTTTAGTGAAGCAGAATCAGCCCCAGCATTTT.

This rearrangement joins TRBV28 to TRBJ2-1; 7 bases line up with TRBD2. Germline values: CDR1 MDHEN, CDR2 SYDVKM. V shed 3 bases and J 9 bases; nucleotides not matched to a gene: 11. There are 15 residues in the CDR3. The chain's CDR3 is CASSFEAGPMGEQFF. CDR3 DNA sequence: TGTGCCAGCAGTTTTGAAGCGGGACCCATGGGTGAGCAGTTCTTC. Complete variable domain (other parts from reference TRBV28 and TRBJ2-1): DVKVTQSSRYLVKRTGEKVFLECVQDMDHENMFWYRQDPGLGLRLIYFSYDVKMKEKGDIPEGYSVSREKKERFSLILESASTNQTSMYLCASSFEAGPMGEQFFGPGTRLTVL.

This sequence joins TRBV5-4 and TRBJ1-1; 8 bases fit TRBD1. The germline V gene encodes CDR1 SGHNT and CDR2 YYREEE (reference sequence). The CDR3 sequence is 14 residues long. V lost 4 bases to trimming and J lost 7 bases; unmatched junction nucleotides: 9. The CDR3: CASSPVTQGDEAFF. For the CDR3, the DNA is TGTGCCAGCAGCCCCGTTACACAGGGGGATGAAGCTTTCTTT.

J is TRBJ1-1 and V is TRBV19; D not resolved. This CDR3 region has 14 residues. Germline CDR1 is LNHDA and CDR2 is SQIVND (reference sequence). V lost 2 bases and J lost 0, with 7 bases in between. As DNA, the CDR3 is TGTGCCAGTAGTATAAACGGCATGAACACTGAAGCTTTCTTT. It encodes CASSINGMNTEAFF.

As regards this clone: The same CDR3 is also encoded by other DNA sequences in this sample. The chain combines TRBV5-4 with TRBJ2-7; possible D gene TRBD1, 5 bases. CDR3 length: 14 amino acids. V was trimmed by 4 bases and J by 5 bases, leaving 16 bases between them. Germline V gives CDR1 SGHNT, CDR2 YYREEE (reference sequence). In DNA, the CDR3 is TGTGCCAGCAGCCGGAGTCCAGGGTCCGACGAGCAGTACTTC. Amino acids: CASSRSPGSDEQYF.

This clone appeared a few times. V is TRBV7-8 and J is TRBJ2-5, with 8 bases lining up with TRBD1. The CDR3 contains 17 residues. Germline lookup yields CDR1 SGHVS and CDR2 FQNEAQ. V lost 2 bases to trimming and J lost 2 bases; unmatched junction nucleotides: 10. The CDR3 reads CASSLWGWGQEQETQYF. The CDR3 DNA reads as TGTGCCAGCAGCTTATGGGGGTGGGGACAGGAGCAAGAGACCCAGTACTTC.

V is TRBV27 and J is TRBJ2-7, with D maybe TRBD2 (6 bases). Trimming cost V 3 bases and J 4 bases, with 13 bases left between them. CDR1 and CDR2 (germline): MNHEY, SMNVEV (reference sequence). The CDR3 covers 14 residues. The CDR3 DNA is TGTGCCAGCAGTTTGACTAGTGGTTTGTACGAGCAGTACTTC. Its protein is CASSLTSGLYEQYF.

The chain recombines TRBV28 with TRBJ2-7; tentative D call: TRBD2 (5 bases). The CDR3 loop spans 14 amino acids. Between the trimmed V and J ends, which lost 7 bases and 0 bases, there was a span of 13 bases. Germline lookup yields CDR1 MDHEN and CDR2 SYDVKM. In DNA, the CDR3 is TGTGCCAGCACCCCGTTCGGGGACTCCTACGAGCAGTACTTC. Translation: CASTPFGDSYEQYF.

The J gene is TRBJ2-1, the V gene TRBV27, with D perhaps being TRBD1 or TRBD2 (6 bases each). Trimming left V 6 bases short and J 8 bases short, with 17 bases between. The germline gives CDR1 MNHEY, CDR2 SMNVEV (reference sequence). The CDR3 spans 14 residues. The DNA for the CDR3 is TGTGCCAGCAGGAGGATCCAGGGGACTTATGAGCAGTTCTTC. Translating gives CASRRIQGTYEQFF.

This chain links TRBV9 with TRBJ1-2, with TRBD1 identical over 9 bases. Per germline, CDR1 SGDLS and CDR2 YYNGEE. The trim removed 2 bases at V and 3 bases at J, leaving 5 bases unmatched. This CDR3 contains 15 residues. The CDR3 DNA reads as TGTGCCAGCAGCGTTACAGGGGGCGCAGACTATGGCTACACCTTC. Amino acid sequence: CASSVTGGADYGYTF.

The V and J genes are TRBV20-1 and TRBJ2-7, with D hard to call. Germline loops: CDR1 DFQATT, CDR2 SNEGSKA (reference sequence). The CDR3 spans 11 residues. With 7 bases removed from V and 5 bases from J, the gap between germline ends came to 12 bases. This CDR3 is CSDPQLDEQYF. The DNA for the CDR3 is TGCAGTGATCCGCAACTCGACGAGCAGTACTTC.

The genes are TRBV5-6 and TRBJ2-5; D uncertain. With 0 bases removed from V and 0 bases from J, the gap between germline ends came to 6 bases. In germline, CDR1 is SGHDT, CDR2 YYEEEE. The CDR3 covers 14 residues. The CDR3 DNA is TGTGCCAGCAGCTTGGTACTCTACCAAGAGACCCAGTACTTC. It is translated as CASSLVLYQETQYF.

The chain couples TRBV4-3 to TRBJ2-1, with TRBD2 identical over 11 bases. Trimming at V came to 4 bases and at J to 7 bases, leaving 9 bases not matched to a gene. In germline, CDR1 is LGHNA, CDR2 YSLEER. This CDR3 region has 16 residues. The CDR3 bases are TGCGCCAGCAGCCTATCTAGCGGGAGGTTTGTAAATGAGCAGTTCTTC. Translating it yields CASSLSSGRFVNEQFF.

This rearrangement joins TRBV28 to TRBJ2-3; perhaps TRBD2 as D (5 bases). The CDR3 spans 15 residues. Per the germline V gene, CDR1 is MDHEN and CDR2 is SYDVKM. Trimming pared 2 bases from V and 2 bases from J, leaving 11 bases between. CDR3 sequence: CASSLGGGFTDTQYF. DNA for the CDR3: TGTGCCAGCAGTTTAGGTGGCGGGTTCACAGATACGCAGTATTTT.

The chain has TRBV9 and TRBJ2-1; 10 positions agree with TRBD2. Trimming at V came to 4 bases and at J to 4 bases, leaving 8 bases not matched to a gene. Germline V lookup: CDR1 SGDLS, CDR2 YYNGEE. The CDR3 runs 16 residues. CDR3 loop: CASSPLAGGPYNEQFF. The CDR3 nucleotides are TGTGCCAGCAGCCCCTTAGCGGGAGGCCCATACAATGAGCAGTTCTTC.

The rearrangement links TRBV7-2 to TRBJ2-7; maybe TRBD1 (9 bases). V dropped 3 bases and J dropped 0 bases, with 21 bases sitting between them. The germline gives CDR1 SGHTA, CDR2 FQGNSA. CDR3 size: 18 residues. DNA of the CDR3: TGTGCCAGCAGCTTGGGGACAGGGCCAAGCGGGAGCTCCTACGAGCAGTACTTC. Amino acids: CASSLGTGPSGSSYEQYF.

V usage is TRBV28 and J usage is TRBJ2-5, with 11 bases matching TRBD2. The junction had 8 bases not matched to a gene; V was cut back by 8 bases and J by 6 bases. Germline assignment: CDR1 MDHEN and CDR2 SYDVKM. This CDR3 spans 14 amino acids. The CDR3 DNA reads TGTGCCAGCGCCGGGACTAGCGGCTCTCAGACCCAGTACTTC. The encoded protein is CASAGTSGSQTQYF. The variable domain in full, completed from reference TRBV28 and TRBJ2-5, reads DVKVTQSSRYLVKRTGEKVFLECVQDMDHENMFWYRQDPGLGLRLIYFSYDVKMKEKGDIPEGYSVSREKKERFSLILESASTNQTSMYLCASAGTSGSQTQYFGPGTRLLVL.